This is a list of T cell receptor beta chains from one sample in a study of T cell responses to AZD1222 COVID-19 vaccine. The method was immunoSEQ multiplex PCR; TCRdb's version includes in-frame clones alone and lacks a portion of them. The repertoire includes 140,000 or so clones, around 90% of them detected once, and roughly 4% sits in the top ten. Sequenced material: peripheral blood, taken 28 days after the second AZD1222 dose. The receptors here all came from an adult who received the AZD1222 COVID-19 vaccine. CDR3s include the opening cysteine and the closing phenylalanine or tryptophan. D genes are given only for firm matches. Size is stated for part of the rows, as once, few or many counts, or as a class when the clone is expanded.

V: TRBV3-1/TRBV3-2
size: NA
D: TRBD1
J: TRBJ2-3
DNA: TGTGCCAGCAGCCAAGTAGGGACAGCTACAGATACGCAGTATTTT
CDR3: CASSQVGTATDTQYF

V: TRBV15
size: NA
D: NA
J: TRBJ2-7
DNA: TGTGCCACCAGCAGTCCAGTCTCAACGGGCCGTTACGAGCAGTACTTC
CDR3: CATSSPVSTGRYEQYF

V: TRBV6-6
size: NA
D: TRBD1
J: TRBJ1-6
DNA: TGTGCCAGCAGTTACTCGGACAGGGGAGGATCACCCCTCCACTTT
CDR3: CASSYSDRGGSPLHF

V: TRBV4-2
size: NA
D: NA
J: TRBJ2-5
DNA: TGTGCCAGCAGCCAAGGGGGAACTAGAACCCAGTACTTC
CDR3: CASSQGGTRTQYF

V: TRBV9
size: NA
D: TRBD2
J: TRBJ2-1
DNA: TGTGCCAGCAGCGTAGGGACTAGCGTATACAATGAGCAGTTCTTC
CDR3: CASSVGTSVYNEQFF

V: TRBV11-3
size: NA
D: NA
J: TRBJ2-7
DNA: TGTGCCAGCAGCTTTCGCCGGGGTTACGAGCAGTACTTC
CDR3: CASSFRRGYEQYF

V: TRBV7-9
size: NA
D: NA
J: TRBJ2-3
DNA: TGTGCCAGCAGCTTAGGAGGGGCATCGTATTTT
CDR3: CASSLGGASYF

V: TRBV29-1
size: once
D: TRBD1
J: TRBJ2-7
DNA: TGCAGCGCCGTCGGACAGGGCAGCTCCTACGAGCAGTACTTC
CDR3: CSAVGQGSSYEQYF

V: TRBV15
size: NA
D: NA
J: TRBJ1-6
DNA: TGTGCCACCAGCAGATATAGGGTCTCCGGCGGTTCACCCCTCCACTTT
CDR3: CATSRYRVSGGSPLHF

V: TRBV2
size: NA
D: NA
J: TRBJ1-1
DNA: TGTGCCAGCAGTCCCACAGTAGCCCTGAACACTGAAGCTTTCTTT
CDR3: CASSPTVALNTEAFF

V: TRBV3-1/TRBV3-2
size: NA
D: NA
J: TRBJ2-3
DNA: TGTGCCAGCAGCCAAGATATCGGGACGGCATCCTATACGCAGTATTTT
CDR3: CASSQDIGTASYTQYF

V: TRBV15
size: NA
D: NA
J: TRBJ2-7
DNA: TGTGCCACCAGGGGTCCGACCACCTACGAGCAGTACTTC
CDR3: CATRGPTTYEQYF

V: TRBV15
size: NA
D: TRBD1
J: TRBJ2-7
DNA: TGTGCCACCAGCAGAGACCCATCTACCGGGACAGGTCTTGGGTCCTACGAGCAGTACTTC
CDR3: CATSRDPSTGTGLGSYEQYF

V: TRBV5-1
size: NA
D: NA
J: TRBJ2-7
DNA: TGCGCCAGCAGCTTATACAGAGACGAGCAGTACTTC
CDR3: CASSLYRDEQYF

V: TRBV19
size: NA
D: NA
J: TRBJ1-6
DNA: TGTGCCAGTAGTCCCGACGCGTTTTCACCCCTCCACTTT
CDR3: CASSPDAFSPLHF

V: TRBV3-1/TRBV3-2
size: NA
D: TRBD2
J: TRBJ2-3
DNA: TGTGCCAGCAGCCAAGCACTAGCGGGGGGTCTCGATACGCAGTATTTT
CDR3: CASSQALAGGLDTQYF

V: TRBV7-9
size: NA
D: NA
J: TRBJ2-7
DNA: TGTGCCAGCAGCTCCGAAGAGGGCCACGAGCAGTACTTC
CDR3: CASSSEEGHEQYF

V: TRBV4-3
size: NA
D: NA
J: TRBJ2-7
DNA: TGCGCCAGCAGCCGGACAGTTTTGGGCGAGCAGTACTTC
CDR3: CASSRTVLGEQYF

V: TRBV5-4
size: NA
D: TRBD2
J: TRBJ2-5
DNA: TGTGCCAGCAGCTCCTGGACTAGCGGGGAAGAGACCCAGTACTTC
CDR3: CASSSWTSGEETQYF

V: TRBV15
size: NA
D: TRBD2
J: TRBJ2-1
DNA: TGTGCCACCAGCAGAGATGAGGTAGCGGGTGAGCAGTTCTTC
CDR3: CATSRDEVAGEQFF

V: TRBV11-3
size: NA
D: NA
J: TRBJ2-1
DNA: TGTGCCAGCAGCATACAGGGAGTCGTCTACAATGAGCAGTTCTTC
CDR3: CASSIQGVVYNEQFF

V: TRBV7-9
size: NA
D: TRBD1
J: TRBJ1-5
DNA: TGTGCCAGCAGCCTGGACAGGGGTAGCAATCAGCCCCAGCATTTT
CDR3: CASSLDRGSNQPQHF

V: TRBV12-3/TRBV12-4
size: NA
D: NA
J: TRBJ2-1
DNA: TGTGCCAGCAAGAGAAGTGGGGACAATGAGCAGTTCTTC
CDR3: CASKRSGDNEQFF

V: TRBV19
size: NA
D: NA
J: TRBJ1-6
DNA: TGTGCCAGTAGTAGCGGGCTACATAATTCACCCCTCCACTTT
CDR3: CASSSGLHNSPLHF

V: TRBV2
size: once
D: NA
J: TRBJ2-5
DNA: TGTGCCAGCAGTGAAGAGGTCCCGGGCAGGGGAGTTCGGCAAGAGACCCAGTACTTC
CDR3: CASSEEVPGRGVRQETQYF

V: TRBV9
size: NA
D: NA
J: TRBJ2-5
DNA: TGTGCCAGCAGCTCCCGGGGGAATCAAGAGACCCAGTACTTC
CDR3: CASSSRGNQETQYF

V: TRBV28
size: NA
D: TRBD1
J: TRBJ2-2
DNA: TGTGCCGGCAGTAAGGGGACAGGGGGCACCGGGGAGCTGTTTTTT
CDR3: CAGSKGTGGTGELFF

V: TRBV29-1
size: NA
D: NA
J: TRBJ2-1
DNA: TGCAGCGTTGCAGGTGAGCAGTTCTTC
CDR3: CSVAGEQFF

V: TRBV6-5
size: NA
D: TRBD2
J: TRBJ2-5
DNA: TGTGCCAGCAGTTACTCGACTAGCGGGAGGCACGAGACCCAGTACTTC
CDR3: CASSYSTSGRHETQYF

V: TRBV11-2
size: NA
D: TRBD2
J: TRBJ2-1
DNA: TGTGCCAGCAGCCTAGTTGGGACTAGCGGGGGAATTTACAATGAGCAGTTCTTC
CDR3: CASSLVGTSGGIYNEQFF

V: TRBV7-2
size: NA
D: NA
J: TRBJ1-4
DNA: TGTGCCAGCAGCTTAGGAGGTTCGGAAAAACTGTTTTTT
CDR3: CASSLGGSEKLFF

V: TRBV6-2/TRBV6-3
size: NA
D: NA
J: TRBJ2-3
DNA: TGTGCCAGCAGTCCCGGAAGAACCGCAGATACGCAGTATTTT
CDR3: CASSPGRTADTQYF

V: TRBV9
size: NA
D: NA
J: TRBJ2-5
DNA: TGTGCCAGCAGCGTGGACTTCCAAGAGACCCAGTACTTC
CDR3: CASSVDFQETQYF

V: TRBV27
size: NA
D: TRBD2
J: TRBJ2-4
DNA: TGTGCCAGCAGTGCTAGCGGACTAGCCAAAAACATTCAGTACTTC
CDR3: CASSASGLAKNIQYF

V: TRBV4-1
size: NA
D: NA
J: TRBJ1-1
DNA: TGCGCCAGCAGCCAAAGCGGGAGAATGAACACTGAAGCTTTCTTT
CDR3: CASSQSGRMNTEAFF

V: TRBV6-4
size: NA
D: NA
J: TRBJ1-6
DNA: TGTGCCAGCAGTTTAACGCCTGATAATTCACCCCTCCACTTT
CDR3: CASSLTPDNSPLHF

V: TRBV5-1
size: NA
D: NA
J: TRBJ2-7
DNA: TGCGCCAGCAGCGCGCCCCGGGACGGCATCTCCTACGAGCAGTACTTC
CDR3: CASSAPRDGISYEQYF

V: TRBV29-1
size: NA
D: NA
J: TRBJ1-3
DNA: TGCAGCGTGGGAGGGAACTCTGGAAACACCATATATTTT
CDR3: CSVGGNSGNTIYF

V: TRBV29-1
size: NA
D: NA
J: TRBJ1-2
DNA: TGCAGCGCTGAGGACGGATCTAACTATGGCTACACCTTC
CDR3: CSAEDGSNYGYTF

V: TRBV19
size: NA
D: NA
J: TRBJ2-3
DNA: TGTGCCAGTAGTATTGGGACGAGCACAGATACGCAGTATTTT
CDR3: CASSIGTSTDTQYF

V: TRBV10-1
size: NA
D: TRBD1
J: TRBJ1-4
DNA: TGCGCCAGCACCGGGCGTAGGTGGGCCTCAGGGGGAACTCAAGAAAAACTGTTTTTT
CDR3: CASTGRRWASGGTQEKLFF

V: TRBV11-3
size: NA
D: NA
J: TRBJ2-2
DNA: TGTGCCAGCAGCTTCTCTGGGGCCGGGGCCGGGGAGCTGTTTTTT
CDR3: CASSFSGAGAGELFF

V: TRBV28
size: once
D: TRBD1
J: TRBJ1-5
DNA: TGTGCCAGCAGTCCCTCGGGACAGGGGGCAGGTCAGCCCCAGCATTTT
CDR3: CASSPSGQGAGQPQHF

V: TRBV7-3
size: NA
D: NA
J: TRBJ2-6
DNA: TGTGCCAGCAGCTTACGGGGTACTCCGGGGGCCAACGTCCTGACTTTC
CDR3: CASSLRGTPGANVLTF

V: TRBV6-5
size: NA
D: TRBD1
J: TRBJ2-7
DNA: TGTGCCAGCAGGGTGGGACAGGGGCCAGGATACGAGCAGTACTTC
CDR3: CASRVGQGPGYEQYF

V: TRBV4-1
size: NA
D: NA
J: TRBJ1-1
DNA: TGCGCCAGCAGCCGCGGACTCGGGAGGGCCACTGAAGCTTTCTTT
CDR3: CASSRGLGRATEAFF

V: TRBV15
size: NA
D: NA
J: TRBJ2-3
DNA: TGTGCCACCAGCAGAGAGAGAGATACGCAGTATTTT
CDR3: CATSRERDTQYF

V: TRBV5-8
size: once
D: TRBD2
J: TRBJ2-7
DNA: TGTGCCAGCAGCGAAGGATGGGGGGACTACTACGAGCAGTACTTC
CDR3: CASSEGWGDYYEQYF

V: TRBV29-1
size: NA
D: NA
J: TRBJ1-4
DNA: TGCAGCGTTGAAGTGAGGAGGGGCAGACGTAATGAAAAACTGTTTTTT
CDR3: CSVEVRRGRRNEKLFF

V: TRBV20-1
size: NA
D: NA
J: TRBJ2-2
DNA: TGCAGTGCTAGTGAGGGGACCGGGGAGCTGTTTTTT
CDR3: CSASEGTGELFF

V: TRBV28
size: NA
D: NA
J: TRBJ2-7
DNA: TGTGCCAGCAGTGCCCGGACCGGTCGATACGAGCAGTACTTC
CDR3: CASSARTGRYEQYF

V: TRBV7-2
size: NA
D: NA
J: TRBJ2-3
DNA: TGTGCCAGCAGCTTGGGGGGCGGGAGAGGCACAGATACGCAGTATTTT
CDR3: CASSLGGGRGTDTQYF

V: TRBV7-3
size: NA
D: TRBD2
J: TRBJ2-1
DNA: TGTGCCAGCAGCTCTTGGCAAGGCGGGAGGGCCAATGAGCAGTTCTTC
CDR3: CASSSWQGGRANEQFF

V: TRBV10-3
size: NA
D: NA
J: TRBJ2-2
DNA: TGTGCCATCAGCGCCTCCCGGTCTCCGAACACCGGGGAGCTGTTTTTT
CDR3: CAISASRSPNTGELFF